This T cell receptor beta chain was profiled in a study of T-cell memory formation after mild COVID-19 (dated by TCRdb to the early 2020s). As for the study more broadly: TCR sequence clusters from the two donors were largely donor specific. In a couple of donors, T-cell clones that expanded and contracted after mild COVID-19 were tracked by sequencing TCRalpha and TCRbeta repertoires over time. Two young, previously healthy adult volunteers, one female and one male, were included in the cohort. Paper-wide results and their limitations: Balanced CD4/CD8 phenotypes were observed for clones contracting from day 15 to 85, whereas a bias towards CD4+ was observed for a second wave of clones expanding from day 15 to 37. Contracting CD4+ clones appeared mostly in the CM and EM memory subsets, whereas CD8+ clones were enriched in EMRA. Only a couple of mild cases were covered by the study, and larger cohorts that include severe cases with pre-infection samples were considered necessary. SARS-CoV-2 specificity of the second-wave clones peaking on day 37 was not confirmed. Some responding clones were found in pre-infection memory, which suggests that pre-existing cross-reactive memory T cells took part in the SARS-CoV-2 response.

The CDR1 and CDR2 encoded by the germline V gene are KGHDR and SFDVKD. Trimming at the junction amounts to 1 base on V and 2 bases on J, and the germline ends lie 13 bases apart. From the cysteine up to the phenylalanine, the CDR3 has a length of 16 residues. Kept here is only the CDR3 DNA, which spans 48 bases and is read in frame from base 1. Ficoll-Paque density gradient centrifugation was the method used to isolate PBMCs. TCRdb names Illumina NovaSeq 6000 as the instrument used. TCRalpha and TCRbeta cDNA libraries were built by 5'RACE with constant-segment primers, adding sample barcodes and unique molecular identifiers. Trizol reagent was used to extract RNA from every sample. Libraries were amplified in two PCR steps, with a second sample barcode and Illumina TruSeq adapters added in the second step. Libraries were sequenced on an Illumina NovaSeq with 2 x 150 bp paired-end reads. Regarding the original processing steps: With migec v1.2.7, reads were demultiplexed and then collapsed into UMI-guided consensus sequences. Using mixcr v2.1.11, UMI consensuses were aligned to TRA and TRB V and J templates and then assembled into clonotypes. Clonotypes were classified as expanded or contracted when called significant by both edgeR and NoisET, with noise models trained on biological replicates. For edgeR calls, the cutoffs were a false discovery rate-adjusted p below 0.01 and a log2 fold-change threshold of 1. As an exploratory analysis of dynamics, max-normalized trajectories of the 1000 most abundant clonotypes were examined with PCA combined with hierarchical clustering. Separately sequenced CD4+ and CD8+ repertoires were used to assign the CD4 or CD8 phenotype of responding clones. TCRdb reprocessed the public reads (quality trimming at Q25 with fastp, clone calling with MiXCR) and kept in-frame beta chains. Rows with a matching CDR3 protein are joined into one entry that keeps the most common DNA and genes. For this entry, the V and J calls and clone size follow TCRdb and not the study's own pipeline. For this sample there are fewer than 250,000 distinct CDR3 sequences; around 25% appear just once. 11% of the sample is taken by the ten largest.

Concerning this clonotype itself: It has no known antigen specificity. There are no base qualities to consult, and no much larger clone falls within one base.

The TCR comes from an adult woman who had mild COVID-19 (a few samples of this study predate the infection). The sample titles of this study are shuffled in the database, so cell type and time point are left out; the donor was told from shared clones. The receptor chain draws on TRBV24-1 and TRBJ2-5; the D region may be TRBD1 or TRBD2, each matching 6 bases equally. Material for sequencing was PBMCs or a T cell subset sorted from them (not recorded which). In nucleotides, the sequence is TGTGCCACCAGTGATTTTGGAGGGGGAAGACAAGAGACCCAGTACTTC. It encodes CATSDFGGGRQETQYF.